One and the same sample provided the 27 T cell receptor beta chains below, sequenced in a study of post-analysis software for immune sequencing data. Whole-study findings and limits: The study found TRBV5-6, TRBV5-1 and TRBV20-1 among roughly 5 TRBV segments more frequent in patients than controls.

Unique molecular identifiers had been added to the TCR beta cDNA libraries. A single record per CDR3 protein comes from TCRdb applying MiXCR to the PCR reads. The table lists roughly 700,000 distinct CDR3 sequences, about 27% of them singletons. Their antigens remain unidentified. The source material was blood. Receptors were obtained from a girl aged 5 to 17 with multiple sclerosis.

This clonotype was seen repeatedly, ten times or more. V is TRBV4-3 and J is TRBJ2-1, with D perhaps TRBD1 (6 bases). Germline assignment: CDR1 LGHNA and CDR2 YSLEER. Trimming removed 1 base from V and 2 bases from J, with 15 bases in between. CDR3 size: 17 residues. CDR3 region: CASSQGLGAGAYNEQFF. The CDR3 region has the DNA TGCGCCAGCAGCCAAGGCTTGGGGGCTGGGGCCTACAATGAGCAGTTCTTC.

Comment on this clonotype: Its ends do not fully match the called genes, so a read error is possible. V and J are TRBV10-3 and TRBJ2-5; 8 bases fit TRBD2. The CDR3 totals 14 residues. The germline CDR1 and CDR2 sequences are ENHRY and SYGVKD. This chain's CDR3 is CAVSPAGVRETQYF. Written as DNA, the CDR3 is TGTGCCGTCAGTCCAGCGGGGGTCAGAGAGACCCAGTACTTC.

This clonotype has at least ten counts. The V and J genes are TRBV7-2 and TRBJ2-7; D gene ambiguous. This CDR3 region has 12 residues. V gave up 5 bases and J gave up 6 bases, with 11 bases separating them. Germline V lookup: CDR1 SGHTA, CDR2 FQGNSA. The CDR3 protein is CASSPPTPEQYF. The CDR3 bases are TGTGCCAGCAGCCCCCCAACCCCCGAGCAGTACTTC.

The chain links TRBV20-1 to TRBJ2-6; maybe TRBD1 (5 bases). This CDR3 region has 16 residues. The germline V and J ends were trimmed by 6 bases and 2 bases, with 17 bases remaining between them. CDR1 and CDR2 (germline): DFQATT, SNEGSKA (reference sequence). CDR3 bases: TGCAGTGCCGAGCAGGGTCGGTCGACTGGGGCCAACGTCCTGACTTTC. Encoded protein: CSAEQGRSTGANVLTF.

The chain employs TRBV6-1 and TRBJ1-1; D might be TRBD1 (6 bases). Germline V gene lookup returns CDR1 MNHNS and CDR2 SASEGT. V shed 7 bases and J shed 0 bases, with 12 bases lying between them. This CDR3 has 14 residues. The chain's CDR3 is CASTEGVLNTEAFF. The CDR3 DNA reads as TGTGCCAGCACCGAGGGGGTGCTGAACACTGAAGCTTTCTTT.

CDR3 nucleotides: TGCGCCAGCAGCCAAGGGCCTAGCGGTAACACCGGGGAGCTGTTTTTT. Translation: CASSQGPSGNTGELFF. This rearrangement joins TRBV4-1 to TRBJ2-2, with 7 nucleotides matching TRBD2. The V gene's germline CDR1 is MGHRA and CDR2 YSYEKL. The CDR3 contains 16 residues. V was clipped by 1 base and J by 2 bases; unmatched bases: 4.

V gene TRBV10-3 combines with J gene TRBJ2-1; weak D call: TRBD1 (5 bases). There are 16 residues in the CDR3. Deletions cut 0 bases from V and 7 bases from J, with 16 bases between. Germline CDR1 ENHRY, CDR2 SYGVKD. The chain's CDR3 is CAISESVTAGSNEQFF. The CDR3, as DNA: TGTGCCATCAGTGAGTCGGTGACGGCAGGGTCTAATGAGCAGTTCTTC.

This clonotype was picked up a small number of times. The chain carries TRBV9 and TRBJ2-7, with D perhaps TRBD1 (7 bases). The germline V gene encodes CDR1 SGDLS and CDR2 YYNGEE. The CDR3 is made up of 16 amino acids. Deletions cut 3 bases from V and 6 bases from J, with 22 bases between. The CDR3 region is CASSATRQGGLAEQYF. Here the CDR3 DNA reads TGTGCCAGCAGCGCTACTCGACAGGGAGGTCTGGCCGAGCAGTACTTC.

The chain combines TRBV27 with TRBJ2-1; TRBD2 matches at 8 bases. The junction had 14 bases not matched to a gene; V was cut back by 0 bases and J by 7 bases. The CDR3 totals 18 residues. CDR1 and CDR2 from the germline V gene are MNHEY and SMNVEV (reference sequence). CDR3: CASSLSPRNSGKINEQFF. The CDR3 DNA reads TGTGCCAGCAGTTTATCGCCTAGAAATAGCGGGAAGATAAATGAGCAGTTCTTC.

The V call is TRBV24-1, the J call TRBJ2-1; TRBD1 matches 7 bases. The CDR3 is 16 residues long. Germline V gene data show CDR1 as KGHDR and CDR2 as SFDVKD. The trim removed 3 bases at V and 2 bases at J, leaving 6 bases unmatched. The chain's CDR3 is CATSDVTGTAYNEQFF. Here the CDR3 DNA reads TGTGCCACCAGTGATGTAACCGGGACAGCCTACAATGAGCAGTTCTTC.

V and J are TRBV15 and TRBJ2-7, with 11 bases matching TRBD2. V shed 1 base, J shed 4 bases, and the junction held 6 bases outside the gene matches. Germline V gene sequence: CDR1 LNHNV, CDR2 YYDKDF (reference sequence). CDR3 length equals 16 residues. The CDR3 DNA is TGTGCCACCAGCAGAGTCCAGGCTAGCGGGAGGTACGAGCAGTACTTC. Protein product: CATSRVQASGRYEQYF.

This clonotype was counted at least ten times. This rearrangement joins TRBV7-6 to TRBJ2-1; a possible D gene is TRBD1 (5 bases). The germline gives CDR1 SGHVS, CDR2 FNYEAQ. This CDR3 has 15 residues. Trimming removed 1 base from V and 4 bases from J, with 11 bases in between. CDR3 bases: TGTGCCAGCAGCTTAGAGAAGACAGCTTACAATGAGCAGTTCTTC. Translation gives CASSLEKTAYNEQFF.

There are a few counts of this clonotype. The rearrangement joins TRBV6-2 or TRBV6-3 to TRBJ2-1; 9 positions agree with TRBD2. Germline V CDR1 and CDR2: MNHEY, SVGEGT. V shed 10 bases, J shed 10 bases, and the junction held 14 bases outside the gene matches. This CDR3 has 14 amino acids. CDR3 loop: CATRGVSGSREQFF. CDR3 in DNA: TGTGCCACCAGGGGGGTTAGCGGGAGTCGGGAGCAGTTCTTC.

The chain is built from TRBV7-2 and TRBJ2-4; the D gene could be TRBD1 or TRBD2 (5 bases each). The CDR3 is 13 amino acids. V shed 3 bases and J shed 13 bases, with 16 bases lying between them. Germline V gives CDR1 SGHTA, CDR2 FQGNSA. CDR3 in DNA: TGTGCCAGCAGCTTGGGGCTAGCAAGGGAGCAGTACTTC. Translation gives CASSLGLAREQYF.

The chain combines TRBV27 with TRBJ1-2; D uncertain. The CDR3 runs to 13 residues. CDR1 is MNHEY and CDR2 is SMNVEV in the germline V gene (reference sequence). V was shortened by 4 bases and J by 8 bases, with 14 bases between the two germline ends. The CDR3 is CASSYYPTGGYTF. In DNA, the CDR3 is TGTGCCAGCAGTTATTACCCAACGGGAGGCTACACCTTC.

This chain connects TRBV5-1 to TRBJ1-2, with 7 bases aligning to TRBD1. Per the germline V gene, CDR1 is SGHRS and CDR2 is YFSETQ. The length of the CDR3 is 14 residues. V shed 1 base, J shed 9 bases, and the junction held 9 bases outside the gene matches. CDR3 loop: CASSLTPGTDRYTF. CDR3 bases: TGCGCCAGCAGCTTGACCCCCGGGACAGATCGCTACACCTTC.

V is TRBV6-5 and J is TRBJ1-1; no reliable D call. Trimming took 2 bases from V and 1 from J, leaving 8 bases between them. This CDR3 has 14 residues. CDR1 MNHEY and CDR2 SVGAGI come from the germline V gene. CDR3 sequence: CASSYRQENTEAFF. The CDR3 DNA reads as TGTGCCAGCAGTTACCGTCAGGAGAACACTGAAGCTTTCTTT.

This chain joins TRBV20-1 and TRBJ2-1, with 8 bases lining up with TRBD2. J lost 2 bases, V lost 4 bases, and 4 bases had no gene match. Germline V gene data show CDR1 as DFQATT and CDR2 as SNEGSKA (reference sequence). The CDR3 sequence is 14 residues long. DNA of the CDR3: TGCAGTGCTAAGTCGGGGGGGGCCTACAATGAGCAGTTCTTC. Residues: CSAKSGGAYNEQFF.

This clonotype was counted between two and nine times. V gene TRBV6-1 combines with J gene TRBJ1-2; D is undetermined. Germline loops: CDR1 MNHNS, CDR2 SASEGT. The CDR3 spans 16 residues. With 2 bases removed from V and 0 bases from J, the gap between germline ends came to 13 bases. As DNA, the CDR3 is TGTGCCAGCAGTGAACCCTTTGATGGAGCTAACTATGGCTACACCTTC. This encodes CASSEPFDGANYGYTF.

As DNA, the CDR3 is TGTGCCAGCAGCTCAATCGGCGGGGGGGGCACAGATACGCAGTATTTT. Amino acids: CASSSIGGGGTDTQYF. The chain joins TRBV7-2 to TRBJ2-3; TRBD2 agrees at 9 bases. The CDR3 covers 16 residues. V shed 4 bases and J 1 base; nucleotides not matched to a gene: 6. Looked up from germline, CDR1 is SGHTA and CDR2 is FQGNSA.

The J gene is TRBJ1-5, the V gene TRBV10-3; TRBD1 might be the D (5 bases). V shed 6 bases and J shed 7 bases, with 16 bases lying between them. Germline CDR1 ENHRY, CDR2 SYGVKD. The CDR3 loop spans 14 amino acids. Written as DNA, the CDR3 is TGTGCCATCAGCGCCGAAGGGGTCACGCAGCCCCAGCATTTT. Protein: CAISAEGVTQPQHF.

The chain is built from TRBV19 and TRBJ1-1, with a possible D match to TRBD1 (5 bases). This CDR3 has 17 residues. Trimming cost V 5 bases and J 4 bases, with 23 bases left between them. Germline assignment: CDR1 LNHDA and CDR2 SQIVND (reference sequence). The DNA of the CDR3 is TGTGCCAGTAGTCTCCCCCATGGGGCCATCCTCGGCACTGAAGCTTTCTTT. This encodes CASSLPHGAILGTEAFF.

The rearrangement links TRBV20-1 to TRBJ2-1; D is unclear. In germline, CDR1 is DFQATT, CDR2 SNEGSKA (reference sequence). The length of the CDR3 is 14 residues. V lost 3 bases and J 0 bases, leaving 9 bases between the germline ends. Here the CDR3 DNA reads TGCAGTGCTAGGGTACAGCTCTCCTACAATGAGCAGTTCTTC. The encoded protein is CSARVQLSYNEQFF.

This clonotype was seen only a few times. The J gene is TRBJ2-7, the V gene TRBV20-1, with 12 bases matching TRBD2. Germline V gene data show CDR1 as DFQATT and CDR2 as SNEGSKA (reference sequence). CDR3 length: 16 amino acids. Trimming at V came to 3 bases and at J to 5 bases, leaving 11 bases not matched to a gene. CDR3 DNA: TGCAGTGCTAGGTCCGCGACTAGCGGGAGTTCCAACGAGCAGTACTTC. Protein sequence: CSARSATSGSSNEQYF.

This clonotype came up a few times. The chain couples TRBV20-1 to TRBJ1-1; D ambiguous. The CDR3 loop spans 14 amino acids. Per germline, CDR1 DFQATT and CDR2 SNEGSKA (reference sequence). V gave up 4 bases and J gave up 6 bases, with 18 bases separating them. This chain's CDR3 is CSATSKVSSAEAFF. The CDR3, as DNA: TGCAGTGCTACTAGTAAAGTCTCGTCGGCTGAAGCTTTCTTT.

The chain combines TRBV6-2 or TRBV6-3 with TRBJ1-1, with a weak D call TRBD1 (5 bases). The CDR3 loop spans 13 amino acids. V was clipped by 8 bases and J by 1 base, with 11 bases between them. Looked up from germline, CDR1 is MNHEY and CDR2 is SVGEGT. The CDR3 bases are TGTGCCAGCGGCGAGACAGAGAACACTGAAGCTTTCTTT. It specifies CASGETENTEAFF.

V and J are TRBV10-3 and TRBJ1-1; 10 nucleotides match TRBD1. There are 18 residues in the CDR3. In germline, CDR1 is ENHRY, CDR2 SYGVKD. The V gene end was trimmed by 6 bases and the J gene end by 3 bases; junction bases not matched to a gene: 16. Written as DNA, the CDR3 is TGTGCCATCAGCGAAAACGGACAGGGGGTAAGGCGTGACACTGAAGCTTTCTTT. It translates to CAISENGQGVRRDTEAFF.